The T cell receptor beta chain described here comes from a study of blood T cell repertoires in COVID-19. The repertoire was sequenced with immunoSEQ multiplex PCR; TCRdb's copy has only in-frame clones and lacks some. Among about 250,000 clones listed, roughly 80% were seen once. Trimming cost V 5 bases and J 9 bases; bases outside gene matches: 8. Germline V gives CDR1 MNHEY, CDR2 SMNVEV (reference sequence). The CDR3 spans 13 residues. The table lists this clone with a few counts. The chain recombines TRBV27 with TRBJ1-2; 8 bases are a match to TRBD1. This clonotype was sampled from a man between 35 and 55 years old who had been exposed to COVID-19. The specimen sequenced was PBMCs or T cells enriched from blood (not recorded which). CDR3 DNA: TGTGCCAGCAGTGCAGGGGGCTCGGTGAGCTACACCTTC. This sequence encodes CASSAGGSVSYTF.